The 2 T cell receptor beta chains below were found in one sample sequenced in a study of PD-L1 blockade in urothelial cancer. Profiling relied on immunoSEQ multiplex PCR, and the TCRdb table lists in-frame clones only, not all of them. The table has about 84,000 clones, roughly 82% seen once. The sequences come from PBMCs, collected around atezolizumab (anti-PD-L1) treatment. Every receptor here comes from a man in his 70s with urothelial cancer.

Only one count was recorded for this clone. The chain employs TRBV7-2 and TRBJ1-2; 10 nucleotides agree with TRBD1. CDR3 length: 15 residues. Per the germline V gene, CDR1 is SGHTA and CDR2 is FQGNSA. Losses at the gene ends were 0 bases for V and 7 bases for J; bases not matched to a gene: 5. CDR3 residues: CASSLALGQGTGYTF. In DNA form, the CDR3 reads TGTGCCAGCAGCTTAGCGTTGGGACAGGGGACTGGCTACACCTTC.

This clone is a singleton in its sample. This rearrangement joins TRBV11-2 to TRBJ1-1, with unresolved D. Trimming removed 0 bases from V and 7 bases from J, with 9 bases in between. The CDR3 has 13 amino acids. Germline CDR1 reads SGHAT; CDR2 reads FQNNGV. CDR3 coding DNA: TGTGCCAGCAGCTTAGACGGGCGGGGTGAAGCTTTCTTT. Protein sequence: CASSLDGRGEAFF.